Listed here is a single T cell receptor beta chain. A few counts support this clonotype. Its antigen is still unknown. No much larger clone exists at a distance of one base, and base qualities are not known. Systemically healthy Caucasian individuals from Russia, 39 in total and aged about 6 to 95 years, were included as donors. Around 10 milliliters of peripheral blood were drawn from each donor into EDTA-treated Vacutainer tubes. Ficoll-Paque density-gradient centrifugation was used to isolate PBMCs, with at least 7 million per sample. Trizol reagent was used to extract total RNA from PBMCs, with at least 6 micrograms per sample. Naive CD45RAhigh/CD27high T cell percentages were measured by flow cytometry on a PBMC aliquot from every donor. This record belongs to a study of blood T cells in healthy people across ages (dated by TCRdb to between 2014 and 2017). About the full investigation: In model experiments, roughly one uniquely barcoded TCR beta cDNA molecule per two T cells was captured by template switching. The study measured age-related changes in TCR beta repertoire diversity using deep sequencing normalized with unique cDNA molecular identifiers. Donors were grouped into four age groups: young (average approximately 15 years), middle-aged (roughly 38), aged (around 56) and long-lived (approximately 81). To avoid experimental bias, donors of different ages were randomly spread across the sequencing lanes. For two donors (one aged 18 to 30 and one aged 80 or older), the study analyzed two additional independent replicas of 1 million unique cDNA reads from the same blood draw. Overall results and qualifications from the work: The percentage of naive T cells measured by flow cytometry correlated strongly with observed TCR beta diversity. Bulk unsorted PBMC profiling prevented conclusive comparison of naive and antigen-experienced compartments. Total diversity estimates from one million sequenced T cells were considered lower bounds and underestimates. Compared with the aged group, the long-lived group had more naive CD4+ T cells, fewer expanded clones and increased TCR diversity, a pattern suggesting age selection. Because the CMV infection status of the donors was unknown, age-related changes in expanded clonotypes may potentially have been confounded. Observed TCR beta diversity per million T cells fell roughly linearly with age, and a significant reduction was already apparent by age around 40.

Receptor libraries were prepared by 5' RACE. Sequencer: Illumina HiSeq 2500. A second roughly 6 to 11 cycle PCR used a sample-barcoded 5' primer and a J-beta primer mix. Each TCR beta cDNA molecule received a unique molecular identifier from a template-switch 5' adaptor carrying 12 random nucleotides. At least 2.5 million CDR3-containing paired-end reads were obtained from each sample. All of the RNA was converted into first-strand cDNA using the Mint cDNA synthesis kit, with a TRBC-specific oligonucleotide serving as the primer. All cDNA was treated with uracil-DNA glycosylase and then went through a first 18-cycle PCR with the universal primers M1SS and BC2_uni_R. The study's processing was this. For normalization, 1 million high-quality reads, each with a distinct molecular identifier, were randomly selected from each sample. Instead of being binned into consensus sequences, reads that shared molecular identifiers were thrown out. MiTCR, set to a Q25 quality threshold and the strictest error-elimination algorithm, was used for CDR3 identification, clonotype clustering and error correction. A nonparametric unseen species model with Euler transformation was used to estimate lower-bound total TCR beta diversity. TCRdb trimmed public reads at Q25 via fastp, called clones via MiXCR and kept in-frame beta chains. Every CDR3 protein is listed once, alongside the most common genes and DNA of its rows. These V and J calls rely on TCRdb rather than the paper's analysis. Within this sample are about 1 million distinct CDR3 sequences, with under 55% of them counted one time only. The biggest ten clones account for under 20% of the sample.

The source of this sequence is a woman aged 60 to 75 in good health. The sequencing input was blood.

The DNA sequence is as follows: TGTGCCAGCAGCGTATATAGCGGGATACCCACAGATACGCAGTATTTT. The resulting protein is CASSVYSGIPTDTQYF. The chain is made from TRBV9 and TRBJ2-3; the junction holds 8 bases that match TRBD2. Germline trimming amounts to 1 base on V and 2 bases on J, with 6 as the count of junction bases outside the gene matches. The CDR3, cysteine through phenylalanine, is 16 amino acids long. Only CDR3 DNA is held: 48 bases, read in frame from base 1. Per the germline V gene, SGDLS is the CDR1 and YYNGEE is the CDR2.